The 30 T cell receptor beta chains presented below share a single source sample, sequenced in a study of T cell repertoires in aging, cancer and after chemotherapy. Peripheral blood genomic DNA, not sorted cells or RNA, was the template. A mixed TRB-A/B primer pool amplified rearranged TRB by multiplex touch-down PCR. TCRdb analysed the multiplex PCR reads with MiXCR anew, one entry per CDR3 protein. The profile shows some 1,300 distinct CDR3 sequences, about 20% of them singletons. The specimen sequenced was blood. The receptor source for this set is a human donor with a solid tumor.

This chain connects TRBV6-1 to TRBJ2-3; TRBD1 matches at 9 bases. The CDR3 runs 14 residues. Germline-derived CDR1 and CDR2 are MNHNS and SASEGT. V shed 3 bases and J 6 bases; nucleotides not matched to a gene: 4. CDR3 residues: CASSETGGRDTQYF. CDR3 nucleotides: TGTGCCAGCAGTGAGACAGGGGGGCGTGATACGCAGTATTTT.

This clonotype appeared a few times. The CDR3 DNA sequence: TGCGCCAGCAGTGACCCTGTCCGGGGAAGGAATGAGCAGTTCTTC. This translates into CASSDPVRGRNEQFF. The chain uses TRBV10-1 and TRBJ2-1; D perhaps matches TRBD2 (5 bases). The germline gives CDR1 WNHNN, CDR2 SYGVQD (reference sequence). The germline V and J ends were trimmed by 3 bases and 7 bases, with 16 bases remaining between them. CDR3 length: 15 residues.

The chain links TRBV6-5 to TRBJ1-4; D is unclear. The CDR3 spans 16 residues. V was clipped by 4 bases and J by 0 bases, with 12 bases between them. CDR1 is MNHEY and CDR2 is SVGAGI in the germline V gene. CDR3 coding DNA: TGTGCCAGCAGTTTCCTCGGGAGTGCAACTAATGAAAAACTGTTTTTT. It is translated as CASSFLGSATNEKLFF.

CDR3 DNA: TGTGCCAGCAGTCCAACCGTCGGGGGGGGCTACGAGCAGTACTTC. Translating it yields CASSPTVGGGYEQYF. The genes are TRBV6-5 and TRBJ2-7, with TRBD2 matching over 8 bases. J gave up 3 bases and V 5 bases, and 9 bases lay outside the gene matches. CDR1 is MNHEY, CDR2 SVGAGI, per germline. The CDR3 has 15 amino acids.

The chain links TRBV12-3 or TRBV12-4 to TRBJ1-1; D is ambiguous. CDR3 length: 13 amino acids. V lost 1 base and J lost 2, with 5 bases in between. The CDR3 nucleotides are TGTGCCAGCAGTTTAGGCCCTAACACTGAAGCTTTCTTT. Its protein product is CASSLGPNTEAFF.

This clonotype rates as medium-sized (0.01 to 0.1%). J is TRBJ1-2 and V is TRBV5-6; TRBD1 is a possible D gene (5 bases). V lost 1 base, J lost 8 bases, and 15 bases lay in between. This CDR3 region has 14 residues. The germline CDR1 and CDR2 sequences are SGHDT and YYEEEE. For the CDR3, the DNA is TGTGCCAGCAGCTTGATGGCGGGGGAGTTGGGCTACACCTTC. Translation: CASSLMAGELGYTF. The variable domain in full, completed from reference TRBV5-6 and TRBJ1-2, reads DAGVTQSPTHLIKTRGQQVTLRCSPKSGHDTVSWYQQALGQGPQFIFQYYEEEERQRGNFPDRFSGHQFPNYSSELNVNALLLGDSALYLCASSLMAGELGYTFGSGTRLTVV.

The chain recombines TRBV5-4 with TRBJ2-7, with a tentative D call TRBD1 (7 bases). Germline V gene lookup returns CDR1 SGHNT and CDR2 YYREEE (reference sequence). This CDR3 has 17 amino acids. V was pared by 6 bases and J by 0 bases, with 22 bases between. The CDR3 region has the DNA TGTGCCAGCAACTTATTATCAGGGGGGCGGACCTCCTACGAGCAGTACTTC. Translated: CASNLLSGGRTSYEQYF.

The CDR3 DNA is TGTGCCAGCACTGGGGGGGTTAGGGACTATGGCTACACCTTC. This codes for CASTGGVRDYGYTF. V and J are TRBV28 and TRBJ1-2, with TRBD1 as a possible D gene (5 bases). The germline V gene encodes CDR1 MDHEN and CDR2 SYDVKM. CDR3 length: 14 amino acids. Trimming pared 7 bases from V and 3 bases from J, leaving 15 bases between.

The V call is TRBV4-1, the J call TRBJ2-7; 13 nucleotides line up with TRBD2. Germline V gives CDR1 MGHRA, CDR2 YSYEKL. The CDR3 loop spans 15 amino acids. V lost 3 bases, J lost 5 bases, and 4 bases stayed unmatched. The CDR3 spells CASSQTSGRSHEQYF. CDR3 in DNA: TGCGCCAGCAGCCAGACTAGCGGGAGGTCCCACGAGCAGTACTTC.

By share of the sample, this clonotype is medium-sized. The rearrangement joins TRBV6-5 to TRBJ2-7, with TRBD2 matching over 11 bases. Germline values: CDR1 MNHEY, CDR2 SVGAGI. The CDR3 contains 12 residues. The CDR3 loop is CASGLADYEQYF. The CDR3 coding sequence is TGTGCTTCGGGACTAGCGGACTACGAGCAGTACTTC.

This clonotype was counted between two and nine times. This chain links TRBV12-3 or TRBV12-4 with TRBJ1-3; D is perhaps TRBD1 (5 bases). V lost 3 bases and J 8 bases, leaving 11 bases between the germline ends. The CDR3 extends over 13 amino acids. CDR3 bases: TGTGCCAGCAGTTTCGTTCAGGGCGACACCATATATTTT. Its translation is CASSFVQGDTIYF.

V usage is TRBV20-1 and J usage is TRBJ2-7, with TRBD1 identical over 7 bases. The length of the CDR3 is 13 residues. Germline V gene sequence: CDR1 DFQATT, CDR2 SNEGSKA (reference sequence). V lost 3 bases, J lost 8 bases, and 10 bases stayed unmatched. The CDR3 is CSARQGGESKQYF. The CDR3 DNA reads as TGCAGTGCTAGGCAAGGGGGCGAAAGTAAGCAGTACTTC.

This clonotype was picked up a small number of times. The chain carries TRBV7-9 and TRBJ1-5; the D is unclear. This CDR3 contains 15 residues. V shed 5 bases and J shed 4 bases, with 15 bases lying between them. Germline CDR1 is SEHNR and CDR2 is FQNEAQ (reference sequence). The chain's CDR3 is CASSPTSAGNQPQHF. The CDR3 nucleotides read TGTGCCAGCAGCCCTACGAGCGCTGGGAATCAGCCCCAGCATTTT.

This clonotype was counted a few times. The chain's CDR3 is CASSQDLPMRQSSYNEQFF. For the CDR3, the DNA is TGCGCCAGCAGCCAAGATTTGCCCATGCGACAGAGCTCCTACAATGAGCAGTTCTTC. The chain links TRBV4-1 to TRBJ2-1; D possibly corresponds to TRBD1 (5 bases). Germline loops: CDR1 MGHRA, CDR2 YSYEKL. CDR3 length equals 19 residues. V was trimmed by 0 bases and J by 0 bases, leaving 18 bases between them.

This clonotype is hyperexpanded by share. The chain is built from TRBV29-1 and TRBJ2-3; D may be TRBD1 (6 bases). Germline V CDR1 and CDR2: SQVTM, ANQGSEA. Trimming left V 7 bases short and J 4 bases short, with 15 bases between. The CDR3 is 13 residues long. Written as DNA, the CDR3 is TGCAGCGGGGGGTCAGGGGAAGCAGATACGCAGTATTTT. This sequence encodes CSGGSGEADTQYF.

The chain links TRBV20-1 to TRBJ2-1; tentative D call: TRBD1 (6 bases). This CDR3 has 15 amino acids. V shed 3 bases and J shed 4 bases, with 16 bases lying between them. Germline assignment: CDR1 DFQATT and CDR2 SNEGSKA (reference sequence). The chain's CDR3 is CSASERDILYNEQFF. As DNA, the CDR3 is TGCAGTGCTAGTGAAAGGGACATTCTTTACAATGAGCAGTTCTTC.

In this sample, this clonotype is medium-sized (0.01 to 0.1%). This chain links TRBV30 with TRBJ2-7; the match to TRBD1 covers 10 bases. This CDR3 comprises 17 residues. Germline CDR1 reads GTSNPN; CDR2 reads SVGIG (reference sequence). With V trimmed by 0 bases and J by 1 base, 9 bases remained unmatched. The CDR3 reads CAWSVSAGTGVSYEQYF. DNA of the CDR3: TGTGCCTGGAGTGTGTCAGCTGGGACAGGGGTTTCCTACGAGCAGTACTTC.

As for this clonotype: At one end, the junction sequence differs from germline, possibly due to a read error. In DNA form, the CDR3 reads TGTTCCAGCAGCTCCTTAGCGGGGGGGCTTACGCAGTATTTT. This encodes CSSSSLAGGLTQYF. V usage is TRBV5-4 and J usage is TRBJ2-3; 11 bases are shared with TRBD2. Per the germline V gene, CDR1 is SGHNT and CDR2 is YYREEE (reference sequence). CDR3 length: 14 residues.

A few counts support this clonotype. The chain recombines TRBV6-4 with TRBJ2-1, with a tentative D call TRBD2 (5 bases). The CDR3 covers 13 residues. The germline V gene encodes CDR1 MRHNA and CDR2 SNTAGT. The V end was cut by 4 bases, the J end by 7 bases, with 11 bases between. CDR3 amino acids: CASSAERGNEQFF. For the CDR3, the DNA is TGTGCCAGCAGTGCAGAACGGGGAAATGAGCAGTTCTTC.

This sequence joins TRBV28 and TRBJ2-7; 9 bases are shared with TRBD2. The length of the CDR3 is 13 residues. The V gene's germline CDR1 is MDHEN and CDR2 SYDVKM. Unmatched junction bases numbered 3, after V lost 6 bases and J lost 3 bases. In DNA form, the CDR3 reads TGTGCCAGCAGACTTAGCGGGAGCTACGAGCAGTACTTC. This encodes CASRLSGSYEQYF.

V is TRBV30 and J is TRBJ1-1; D is possibly TRBD1 (6 bases). The V gene's germline CDR1 is GTSNPN and CDR2 SVGIG (reference sequence). The CDR3 runs 12 residues. Trimming pared 8 bases from V and 0 bases from J, leaving 10 bases between. Written as DNA, the CDR3 is TGTGCCACCGGGACATTGAACACTGAAGCTTTCTTT. The encoded protein is CATGTLNTEAFF.

Of note for this clonotype: Since a much larger clone is just one base distant, this may be a read error. This rearrangement joins TRBV29-1 to TRBJ2-2; TRBD1 matches at 9 bases. Germline CDR1 SQVTM, CDR2 ANQGSEA. This CDR3 spans 14 amino acids. The CDR3 nucleotides are TGCAGCGTAGAGGGACAGGGTAACAACGGGGAGCTGTTTTTT. Protein sequence: CSVEGQGNNGELFF.

In this sample, this clonotype turned up a few times. V gene TRBV13 combines with J gene TRBJ2-7; the match to TRBD2 covers 7 bases. V was pared by 1 base and J by 7 bases, with 13 bases of the junction left unmatched. This CDR3 region has 16 residues. Looked up from germline, CDR1 is PRHDT and CDR2 is FYEKMQ (reference sequence). DNA of the CDR3: TGTGCCAGCAGCTTAGAAGAAGGCGGGGAGGGCAGTGAGCAGTACTTC. The encoded protein is CASSLEEGGEGSEQYF.

Details on this clonotype: It may be a read error: a sequence one base away is much more abundant. The chain couples TRBV6-5 to TRBJ2-3, with D uncertain. The V gene lost 0 bases and the J gene lost 5 bases, with 15 bases spanning the gap. Germline CDR1 MNHEY, CDR2 SVGAGI. This CDR3 comprises 16 residues. DNA for the CDR3: TGTGCCAGCAGTTACTCGAGACGGCCGACGAGAGATACGCAGTATTTT. Protein sequence: CASSYSRRPTRDTQYF.

The chain joins TRBV5-8 to TRBJ2-2, with 12 positions matching TRBD2. Germline loops: CDR1 SGHTS, CDR2 YDEGEE. The CDR3 length is 17 residues. V shed 4 bases, J shed 0 bases, and the junction held 4 bases outside the gene matches. The chain's CDR3 is CASSPGLAGTNTGELFF. CDR3 nucleotides: TGTGCCAGCAGCCCTGGACTAGCGGGGACGAACACCGGGGAGCTGTTTTTT.

With respect to this clonotype: The junction departs from germline at one end; a sequencing error may be responsible. The chain combines TRBV4-2 with TRBJ1-1; TRBD1 agrees at 9 bases. The CDR3 has 16 residues. Germline values: CDR1 LGHNA, CDR2 YNFKEQ. The chain's CDR3 is CASSQDEDRGGTEAFF. CDR3 coding DNA: TGCGCCAGCAGCCAAGACGAGGACAGGGGTGGAACCGAAGCTTTCTTT.

Within the sample, this clonotype is medium-sized. The chain has TRBV7-3 and TRBJ2-3, with 8 nucleotides matching TRBD1. Germline loops: CDR1 SGHTA, CDR2 FQGTGA. CDR3 length equals 14 residues. V shed 4 bases, J shed 7 bases, and the junction held 7 bases outside the gene matches. This CDR3 is CASSSPGQDYTQYF. Here the CDR3 DNA reads TGTGCCAGCAGCTCCCCGGGACAGGACTATACGCAGTATTTT.

In this sample, this clonotype is large. The chain uses TRBV29-1 and TRBJ1-2; D gene uncertain. The germline V gene encodes CDR1 SQVTM and CDR2 ANQGSEA. There are 11 residues in the CDR3. Trimming left V 7 bases short and J 8 bases short, with 14 bases between. CDR3 protein: CSAHEGGGYTF. The CDR3 nucleotides read TGCAGCGCCCACGAGGGAGGAGGCTACACCTTC.

Sample share makes this clonotype medium-sized. The rearrangement joins TRBV19 to TRBJ2-3; D unclear. There are 14 residues in the CDR3. The V end was cut by 3 bases, the J end by 2 bases, with 9 bases between. Germline V lookup: CDR1 LNHDA, CDR2 SQIVND (reference sequence). This CDR3 is CASSIFAATDTQYF. CDR3 sequence (DNA): TGTGCCAGTAGTATTTTTGCAGCCACAGATACGCAGTATTTT.

To note about this clonotype: Likely a read error: the CDR3 ends without its conserved phenylalanine or tryptophan. The chain uses TRBV28 and TRBJ2-3; the match to TRBD2 covers 11 bases. V lost 2 bases to trimming and J lost 2 bases; unmatched junction nucleotides: 6. Germline CDR1 is MDHEN and CDR2 is SYDVKM. The CDR3 runs 17 residues. CDR3 nucleotide sequence: TGTGCCAGCAGTTTAACCGGGACTAGCGGTCCCACAGATACGCAGTATTTA. Translation: CASSLTGTSGPTDTQYL.